These 29 T cell receptor beta chains were sequenced from one sample in a study of regulatory T cells in long-lasting Graves disease. Regarding time point: newly diagnosed GD, antithyroid drugs for less than 3 months. The TCR library was made from RNA that had been extracted from PBMCs in TRIzol. With iRepertoire HTBI primers and Arm-PCR of CDR3 regions, TCR beta libraries were built. Via MiXCR, TCRdb re-called the multiplex PCR reads, giving one row per CDR3 protein. Of 500,000 or so distinct CDR3 sequences listed, roughly 15% were seen once; the top ten hold roughly a sixth. The same sample was also studied in work on T cells in Graves' hyperthyroidism and ophthalmopathy.

Source: peripheral blood mononuclear cells (PBMCs), taken at new diagnosis, from a patient treated with antithyroid drugs. Receptor source: a woman in her 50s with Graves disease.

This clonotype was detected a few times. J is TRBJ2-3 and V is TRBV20-1; D is unresolved. The CDR3 spans 15 residues. Trimming pared 3 bases from V and 2 bases from J, leaving 15 bases between. The germline CDR1 and CDR2 sequences are DFQATT and SNEGSKA (reference sequence). CDR3 amino acids: CSARAALTSTDTQYF. The DNA of the CDR3 is TGCAGTGCTAGGGCGGCGCTGACATCCACAGATACGCAGTATTTT.

This clonotype was counted ten times or more. Its ends do not fully match the called genes, so a read error is possible. CDR3 protein: CASSLGGLGSNQPQHF. DNA of the CDR3: TGTGCCAGCAGCTTGGGCGGGCTAGGTAGCAATCAGCCCCAGCATTTT. This chain connects TRBV5-1 to TRBJ1-5; no firm D call. The CDR3 has 16 amino acids. Germline values: CDR1 SGHRS, CDR2 YFSETQ.

J is TRBJ2-5 and V is TRBV25-1; TRBD2 might be the D (6 bases). Germline V gene sequence: CDR1 MGHDK, CDR2 SYGVNS. This CDR3 spans 15 amino acids. V lost 2 bases to trimming and J lost 5 bases, with 15 bases between them. Here the CDR3 DNA reads TGTGCCAGCAGTGAACCGTCGGGAGCAGTTGAGACCCAGTACTTC. Its translation: CASSEPSGAVETQYF. Full variable domain (missing parts from reference TRBV25-1 and TRBJ2-5): EADIYQTPRYLVIGTGKKITLECSQTMGHDKMYWYQQDPGMELHLIHYSYGVNSTEKGDLSSESTVSRIRTEHFPLTLESARPSHTSQYLCASSEPSGAVETQYFGPGTRLLVL.

There are many counts of this clonotype. The chain couples TRBV2 to TRBJ2-3; 7 bases map to TRBD1. V trimming: 6 bases; J trimming: 1 base; junction bases outside the gene matches: 4. Looked up from germline, CDR1 is SNHLY and CDR2 is FYNNEI. This CDR3 has 14 amino acids. The CDR3 nucleotides are TGTGCCAGCAGAGCCGGGACAGGCACAGATACGCAGTATTTT. Amino acids: CASRAGTGTDTQYF.

The chain couples TRBV9 to TRBJ2-5; 7 bases map to TRBD2. This CDR3 comprises 14 residues. After removal of 3 bases from V and 5 bases from J, the junction contained 7 bases not matched to a gene. Germline V gene data show CDR1 as SGDLS and CDR2 as YYNGEE. The CDR3, as DNA: TGTGCCAGCAGCGCCTTAGCGGGTCGGGAGACCCAGTACTTC. Encoded protein: CASSALAGRETQYF.

This clonotype was counted ten times or more. The chain carries TRBV28 and TRBJ2-3, with D tentatively TRBD1 or TRBD2 (5 bases each). V lost 6 bases to trimming and J lost 6 bases, with 16 bases between them. CDR3 length equals 14 residues. Germline CDR1 and CDR2: MDHEN and SYDVKM. CDR3: CASSPLGVGDTQYF. CDR3 nucleotides: TGTGCCAGCAGCCCCCTGGGGGTTGGTGATACGCAGTATTTT. Combining the CDR3 with reference TRBV28 and TRBJ2-3 gives the whole variable domain DVKVTQSSRYLVKRTGEKVFLECVQDMDHENMFWYRQDPGLGLRLIYFSYDVKMKEKGDIPEGYSVSREKKERFSLILESASTNQTSMYLCASSPLGVGDTQYFGPGTRLTVL.

This clonotype turned up a few times. This rearrangement joins TRBV19 to TRBJ2-1, with TRBD1 matching 7 bases. The CDR3 runs 18 residues. CDR1 is LNHDA, CDR2 SQIVND, per germline (reference sequence). The V segment lost 4 bases and the J segment 6 bases; nucleotides outside the gene matches: 18. The CDR3 is CASSTRGQQRSWGNEQFF. The DNA of the CDR3 is TGTGCCAGTAGTACCAGGGGACAGCAAAGATCTTGGGGCAATGAGCAGTTCTTC. Using reference TRBV19 and TRBJ2-1 for the parts outside the CDR3, the full variable domain is DGGITQSPKYLFRKEGQNVTLSCEQNLNHDAMYWYRQDPGQGLRLIYYSQIVNDFQKGDIAEGYSVSREKKESFPLTVTSAQKNPTAFYLCASSTRGQQRSWGNEQFFGPGTRLTVL.

This clonotype showed up just a few times. CDR3 in amino acids: CASSLLREGVWGQYF. The CDR3 coding sequence is TGTGCCAGCAGCTTGCTCCGGGAGGGGGTGTGGGGGCAGTATTTT. This rearrangement joins TRBV5-6 to TRBJ2-3; the match to TRBD2 covers 8 bases. The CDR3 contains 15 residues. Trimming at V came to 1 base and at J to 11 bases, leaving 12 bases not matched to a gene. Germline CDR1 SGHDT, CDR2 YYEEEE. The full variable domain, its missing parts supplied by reference TRBV5-6 and TRBJ2-3, is DAGVTQSPTHLIKTRGQQVTLRCSPKSGHDTVSWYQQALGQGPQFIFQYYEEEERQRGNFPDRFSGHQFPNYSSELNVNALLLGDSALYLCASSLLREGVWGQYFGPGTRLTVL.

This clonotype occurred many times. This chain links TRBV28 with TRBJ2-3, with 7 bases lining up with TRBD2. Germline CDR1 is MDHEN and CDR2 is SYDVKM. The V segment lost 3 bases and the J segment 3 bases; nucleotides outside the gene matches: 3. The CDR3 is 14 amino acids. CDR3 protein: CASSFSGPTDTQYF. The DNA of the CDR3 is TGTGCCAGCAGTTTTAGCGGGCCGACAGATACGCAGTATTTT. The entire variable domain, with the rest obtained from reference TRBV28 and TRBJ2-3, is as follows: DVKVTQSSRYLVKRTGEKVFLECVQDMDHENMFWYRQDPGLGLRLIYFSYDVKMKEKGDIPEGYSVSREKKERFSLILESASTNQTSMYLCASSFSGPTDTQYFGPGTRLTVL.

At least ten counts were recorded for this clonotype. The rearrangement uses TRBV7-2 and TRBJ2-2; TRBD2 aligns across 8 bases. Germline V gene sequence: CDR1 SGHTA, CDR2 FQGNSA. The trim removed 2 bases at V and 0 bases at J, leaving 2 bases unmatched. CDR3 size: 16 residues. The CDR3 here is CASSLTSGANTGELFF. CDR3 nucleotides: TGTGCCAGCAGCTTAACTAGCGGAGCGAACACCGGGGAGCTGTTTTTT.

The rearrangement links TRBV5-1 to TRBJ2-5; TRBD2 matches 7 bases. Trimming cost V 2 bases and J 2 bases; bases outside gene matches: 3. Germline V gives CDR1 SGHRS, CDR2 YFSETQ. This CDR3 contains 14 residues. Written as DNA, the CDR3 is TGCGCCAGCAGCTTCCCTAGCGGTCAAGAGACCCAGTACTTC. Its protein is CASSFPSGQETQYF.

This clonotype was seen more than once but under ten times. No conserved phenylalanine or tryptophan ends this CDR3, so it is likely a read error. V and J are TRBV28 and TRBJ2-1, with 7 bases identical to TRBD1. CDR1 and CDR2 (germline): MDHEN, SYDVKM. The J segment lost 0 bases and the V segment lost 5 bases, leaving 10 bases of the junction unmatched. The CDR3 loop spans 17 amino acids. This CDR3 is CASSPPHGDSSYNEQFL. The CDR3 DNA is TGTGCCAGCAGTCCACCTCACGGGGACAGCTCCTACAATGAGCAGTTCCTC.

The V gene is TRBV7-9, the J gene TRBJ1-1; D call uncertain. V lost 4 bases to trimming and J lost 4 bases, with 7 bases between them. The CDR3 spans 12 residues. Germline CDR1 SEHNR, CDR2 FQNEAQ (reference sequence). The CDR3 protein is CASSSEITEAFF. The CDR3, as DNA: TGTGCCAGCAGCTCAGAGATCACTGAAGCTTTCTTT.

This clonotype was recorded at least ten times. V and J are TRBV6-1 and TRBJ2-7; maybe TRBD1 (5 bases). The CDR3 has 12 residues. Germline CDR1 reads MNHNS; CDR2 reads SASEGT. Trimming removed 6 bases from V and 7 bases from J, with 13 bases in between. The CDR3 reads CASRSSGLEQYF. In nucleotides, the CDR3 is TGTGCCAGCAGGTCCTCAGGGTTAGAGCAGTACTTC.

At least ten counts were recorded for this clonotype. CDR3 sequence: CASSSPGQYNSPLHF. Here the CDR3 DNA reads TGTGCCAGCAGTTCACCGGGACAGTATAATTCACCCCTCCACTTT. This chain connects TRBV28 to TRBJ1-6, with TRBD1 identical over 7 bases. Germline V gene sequence: CDR1 MDHEN, CDR2 SYDVKM. V dropped 4 bases and J dropped 4; count of bases not matched to a gene: 4. CDR3 size: 15 residues.

This clonotype was seen at least ten times. The chain has TRBV7-9 and TRBJ1-2; maybe TRBD1 (6 bases). The CDR3 contains 12 residues. V lost 4 bases, J lost 4 bases, and 7 bases lay in between. Germline V gives CDR1 SEHNR, CDR2 FQNEAQ (reference sequence). CDR3 sequence reads: CASSSDSYGYTF. Here the CDR3 DNA reads TGTGCCAGCAGCTCGGACAGCTATGGCTACACCTTC.

This clonotype was found many times. The V gene is TRBV20-1, the J gene TRBJ2-1; D possibly matches TRBD1 or TRBD2 (6 bases each). Trimming removed 4 bases from V and 2 bases from J, with 15 bases in between. The germline CDR1 and CDR2 sequences are DFQATT and SNEGSKA (reference sequence). The CDR3 spans 15 residues. In nucleotides, the CDR3 is TGCAGTGCTACAACTACGCGGGACACCTACAATGAGCAGTTCTTC. Translation gives CSATTTRDTYNEQFF.

This clonotype was recorded at least ten times. This chain joins TRBV7-9 and TRBJ2-7, with TRBD1 matching over 7 bases. Germline CDR1 reads SEHNR; CDR2 reads FQNEAQ (reference sequence). The ends lost 5 bases at V and 0 bases at J; junction bases unmatched: 10. This CDR3 is built from 16 residues. The CDR3 DNA reads TGTGCCAGCAGCCCAAGGGGGCACTCTTCCTCCTACGAGCAGTACTTC. Translating gives CASSPRGHSSSYEQYF.

This clonotype was counted at least ten times. The chain employs TRBV28 and TRBJ1-6, with a possible D match to TRBD1 (6 bases). Trimming stripped 5 bases from V and 0 bases from J, with 20 bases between. The CDR3 has 19 amino acids. Germline CDR1 is MDHEN and CDR2 is SYDVKM. The CDR3 DNA sequence: TGTGCCAGCAGTACTACGCTCAGGGGCCATAGCTCCTATAATTCACCCCTCCACTTT. Translated, it gives CASSTTLRGHSSYNSPLHF. Full variable domain (outside the CDR3, taken from reference TRBV28 and TRBJ1-6): DVKVTQSSRYLVKRTGEKVFLECVQDMDHENMFWYRQDPGLGLRLIYFSYDVKMKEKGDIPEGYSVSREKKERFSLILESASTNQTSMYLCASSTTLRGHSSYNSPLHFGNGTRLTVT.

This clonotype appeared many times. The CDR3 loop reads CASSFQGYYNEQFF. The CDR3 DNA follows: TGTGCCAGCAGCTTTCAGGGTTACTACAATGAGCAGTTCTTC. This sequence joins TRBV28 and TRBJ2-1, with D possibly matching TRBD1 (5 bases). The V and J ends lost 6 bases and 3 bases respectively, with 12 bases between them. There are 14 residues in the CDR3. From germline, CDR1 is MDHEN and CDR2 SYDVKM.

This clonotype was recorded many times. The chain joins TRBV13 to TRBJ2-3, with D uncertain. CDR3 length equals 15 residues. V shed 4 bases and J shed 3 bases, with 14 bases lying between them. The germline CDR1 and CDR2 sequences are PRHDT and FYEKMQ (reference sequence). CDR3 sequence reads: CASSSESALTDTQYF. CDR3 in DNA: TGTGCCAGCAGCTCCGAAAGCGCCTTAACAGATACGCAGTATTTT.

J is TRBJ2-7 and V is TRBV29-1, with D maybe TRBD1 (6 bases). This CDR3 comprises 13 residues. Germline V gene data show CDR1 as SQVTM and CDR2 as ANQGSEA. Trimming pared 4 bases from V and 0 bases from J, leaving 10 bases between. The CDR3 DNA sequence: TGCAGCGTTGCAGGGGAAAACTCCTACGAGCAGTACTTC. This sequence encodes CSVAGENSYEQYF.

This clonotype was found many times. The genes are TRBV7-7 and TRBJ2-1; D possibly uses TRBD1 or TRBD2 (5 bases each). Germline lookup yields CDR1 SSHAT and CDR2 FNYEAQ (reference sequence). The germline V and J ends were trimmed by 4 bases and 4 bases, with 14 bases remaining between them. The CDR3 runs to 15 residues. CDR3 bases: TGTGCCAGCAGCTCAGGCCCCGGGGCGTACAATGAGCAGTTCTTC. Protein: CASSSGPGAYNEQFF.

This clonotype was picked up a small number of times. The chain links TRBV10-1 to TRBJ1-1, with a tentative D call TRBD1 (5 bases). CDR3 size: 14 residues. CDR1 is WNHNN, CDR2 SYGVQD, per germline (reference sequence). The V end was cut by 1 base, the J end by 6 bases, with 12 bases between. CDR3: CASSEWARGAEAFF. CDR3 bases: TGCGCCAGCAGTGAGTGGGCCCGAGGGGCTGAAGCTTTCTTT.

J is TRBJ2-2 and V is TRBV6-1; 9 positions match TRBD1. V shed 5 bases, J shed 6 bases, and the junction held 10 bases outside the gene matches. The CDR3 has 16 residues. Germline lookup yields CDR1 MNHNS and CDR2 SASEGT. The CDR3 sequence: CASSKPGQGYSGELFF. CDR3 in DNA: TGTGCCAGCAGTAAACCGGGACAGGGTTATTCCGGGGAGCTGTTTTTT.

This chain connects TRBV19 to TRBJ2-5, with D perhaps assigned TRBD1 or TRBD2 (5 bases each). Trimming pared 6 bases from V and 2 bases from J, leaving 13 bases between. The germline CDR1 and CDR2 sequences are LNHDA and SQIVND (reference sequence). The CDR3 covers 14 residues. The CDR3 here is CASSTGAGQETQYF. CDR3 nucleotides: TGTGCCAGTAGCACCGGGGCAGGGCAAGAGACCCAGTACTTC.

There are many counts of this clonotype. The V call is TRBV20-1, the J call TRBJ2-7, with D possibly matching TRBD2 (6 bases). CDR3 length: 13 amino acids. Germline CDR1 DFQATT, CDR2 SNEGSKA (reference sequence). The V gene lost 5 bases and the J gene lost 5 bases, with 16 bases spanning the gap. The CDR3 DNA is TGCAGTGCTGACCGGGAGTTGGGCGACGAGCAGTACTTC. Residues: CSADRELGDEQYF.

This clonotype was counted many times. CDR3 residues: CASSFQVEVDGYTF. CDR3 nucleotides: TGTGCCAGCAGTTTCCAGGTCGAGGTCGATGGCTACACCTTC. The genes are TRBV28 and TRBJ1-2; no firm D call. Looked up from germline, CDR1 is MDHEN and CDR2 is SYDVKM. Trimming stripped 3 bases from V and 6 bases from J, with 14 bases between. The CDR3 extends over 14 amino acids.

V and J are TRBV5-6 and TRBJ1-6, with a tentative D call TRBD1 (6 bases). Germline V gene lookup returns CDR1 SGHDT and CDR2 YYEEEE. The germline V and J ends were trimmed by 4 bases and 0 bases, with 8 bases remaining between them. The CDR3 totals 15 residues. The chain's CDR3 is CASSKDSSYNSPLHF. The DNA of the CDR3 is TGTGCCAGCAGCAAGGACAGCTCCTATAATTCACCCCTCCACTTT.